Following are 5 T cell receptor beta chains from one sample sequenced in a study of blood T cells in healthy people across ages. A J-beta primer mix and a sample-barcoded 5' primer were used in a second PCR of roughly 7 to 12 cycles. MiXCR was run by TCRdb on the 5' RACE reads, yielding one entry per CDR3 protein. The table includes about 1,400,000 distinct CDR3 sequences, approximately 38% detected once. Source material: blood. These receptors were taken from a woman aged 18-35 years in good health.

The rearrangement uses TRBV27 and TRBJ2-1; 7 nucleotides line up with TRBD2. The CDR3 is 16 amino acids. Germline assignment: CDR1 MNHEY and CDR2 SMNVEV (reference sequence). Trimming at V came to 4 bases and at J to 0 bases, leaving 6 bases not matched to a gene. This chain's CDR3 is CASSWRTRASYNEQFF. CDR3 DNA sequence: TGTGCCAGCAGTTGGAGGACTAGGGCCTCCTACAATGAGCAGTTCTTC.

Remarks on this clonotype: The junction departs from the called germline gene at one end, perhaps through a read error. J is TRBJ2-1 and V is TRBV10-3; 7 bases line up with TRBD1. The germline CDR1 and CDR2 sequences are ENHRY and SYGVKD. CDR3 length equals 14 residues. CDR3 protein: CAIRGDSSNNKQFF. The CDR3 nucleotides are TGTGCCATCAGGGGGGACAGTTCGAACAATAAGCAGTTCTTC.

This clonotype was seen a few times. The chain carries TRBV2 and TRBJ2-2; tentatively, D is TRBD1 or TRBD2 (5 bases each). CDR3 length: 15 residues. Trimming cost V 8 bases and J 4 bases, with 17 bases left between them. Per the germline V gene, CDR1 is SNHLY and CDR2 is FYNNEI. The CDR3 DNA sequence: TGTGCCAGCTCCAACCAACGGGGCGGCACCGGGGAGCTGTTTTTT. Translated: CASSNQRGGTGELFF.

A single count supports this clonotype. V usage is TRBV5-1 and J usage is TRBJ2-1; TRBD2 matches 9 bases. Losses at the gene ends were 3 bases for V and 7 bases for J; bases not matched to a gene: 17. Per germline, CDR1 SGHRS and CDR2 YFSETQ. The CDR3 sequence is 18 residues long. CDR3 nucleotide sequence: TGCGCCAGCAGCTCACGCTCCCGGCTAGCGGGGTATGGGAATGAGCAGTTCTTC. Translation: CASSSRSRLAGYGNEQFF.

The V gene is TRBV24-1, the J gene TRBJ2-6; D is perhaps TRBD1 (6 bases). Looked up from germline, CDR1 is KGHDR and CDR2 is SFDVKD. The V end was cut by 3 bases, the J end by 0 bases, with 14 bases between. The CDR3 is 18 amino acids. CDR3 amino acids: CATSDPDRQVSGANVLTF. The CDR3, as DNA: TGTGCCACCAGTGATCCCGACAGGCAGGTCTCTGGGGCCAACGTCCTGACTTTC.